The rows below give T cell receptor beta chains drawn from one sample of a study of radiation and T cells in renal cell carcinoma. Clones were read by immunoSEQ multiplex PCR, and TCRdb kept only the in-frame ones, dropping some. The sample has roughly 78,000 clones; around 80% are singletons. Here the sequenced sample was blood, taken from a patient whose treatment included radiotherapy and nephrectomy. All receptors derive from a man aged 60 to 75 with renal cell carcinoma. CDR3s include the opening cysteine and the closing phenylalanine or tryptophan. The D gene is left open where the match is weak. Clone size is not always given. Where it is, it says once, few, many or a class for expanded clones.

d_gene: -
j_gene: TRBJ1-2
v_gene: TRBV18
abundance: -
CDR3nt: TGTGCCAGCTCACCATCCGGCACAGTATATGGCTACACCTTC
CDR3aa: CASSPSGTVYGYTF

d_gene: -
j_gene: TRBJ2-3
v_gene: TRBV6-6
abundance: few
CDR3nt: TGTGCCAGCAGCCCGGGATCGACGATACTCACAGATACGCAGTATTTT
CDR3aa: CASSPGSTILTDTQYF

d_gene: TRBD1
j_gene: TRBJ2-7
v_gene: TRBV5-5
abundance: -
CDR3nt: TGTGCCAGCAGCCCCACCGGGACAGGGGTACGCGAGCAGTACTTC
CDR3aa: CASSPTGTGVREQYF

d_gene: -
j_gene: TRBJ2-1
v_gene: TRBV6-1
abundance: -
CDR3nt: TGTGCCAGCAGTGAAGGGACATACAATGAGCAGTTCTTC
CDR3aa: CASSEGTYNEQFF

d_gene: -
j_gene: TRBJ1-4
v_gene: TRBV2
abundance: -
CDR3nt: TGTGCCAGCAGGCCGCAGGGGCGATCGGAAAAACTGTTTTTT
CDR3aa: CASRPQGRSEKLFF

d_gene: TRBD2
j_gene: TRBJ2-3
v_gene: TRBV7-4
abundance: -
CDR3nt: TGTGCCAGCAGCTTAGACCTAGCGGGAGGGGTAGATACGCAGTATTTT
CDR3aa: CASSLDLAGGVDTQYF

d_gene: -
j_gene: TRBJ1-3
v_gene: TRBV27
abundance: -
CDR3nt: TGTGCCAGCAGTCCCGGGACTTCAGGAAACACCATATATTTT
CDR3aa: CASSPGTSGNTIYF

d_gene: TRBD2
j_gene: TRBJ2-3
v_gene: TRBV6-1
abundance: -
CDR3nt: TGTGCCAGCAGTGAGACTAGCGGGGCCACAGATACGCAGTATTTT
CDR3aa: CASSETSGATDTQYF

d_gene: TRBD2
j_gene: TRBJ2-6
v_gene: TRBV18
abundance: once
CDR3nt: TGTGCCAGCTCACCATGGAGCGGGGATCCCCGCTCTGGGGCCAACGTCCTGACTTTC
CDR3aa: CASSPWSGDPRSGANVLTF

d_gene: TRBD2
j_gene: TRBJ2-2
v_gene: TRBV4-2
abundance: -
CDR3nt: TGTGCCAGCAGCAAGACTAGCGGACGCACCGGGGAGCTGTTTTTT
CDR3aa: CASSKTSGRTGELFF

d_gene: -
j_gene: TRBJ1-4
v_gene: TRBV19
abundance: -
CDR3nt: TGTGCCAGTAGTAAAAACCAGGGCAGCAGCGAAAAACTGTTTTTT
CDR3aa: CASSKNQGSSEKLFF

d_gene: TRBD2
j_gene: TRBJ2-7
v_gene: TRBV4-1
abundance: -
CDR3nt: TGCGCCAGCAGCCCTAGCGGGAGCGGCTCCTACGAGCAGTACTTC
CDR3aa: CASSPSGSGSYEQYF

d_gene: -
j_gene: TRBJ1-2
v_gene: TRBV14
abundance: -
CDR3nt: TGTGCCAGCAGCCAATACAGAGGAGCTAACTATGGCTACACCTTC
CDR3aa: CASSQYRGANYGYTF

d_gene: TRBD2
j_gene: TRBJ2-3
v_gene: TRBV27
abundance: -
CDR3nt: TGTGCCAGCAGTTTATGGACACCGGGAGGCGCAGATACGCAGTATTTT
CDR3aa: CASSLWTPGGADTQYF

d_gene: -
j_gene: TRBJ2-5
v_gene: TRBV7-2
abundance: -
CDR3nt: TGTGCCAGCAGCTTAGCGTTACGCAACTTTCAAGAGACCCAGTACTTC
CDR3aa: CASSLALRNFQETQYF

d_gene: -
j_gene: TRBJ1-2
v_gene: TRBV28
abundance: -
CDR3nt: TGTGCCAGCAGTTTCTCTGCAGGGGAAGTGGGCTACACCTTC
CDR3aa: CASSFSAGEVGYTF

d_gene: -
j_gene: TRBJ1-1
v_gene: TRBV5-5
abundance: many
CDR3nt: TGTGCCAGCAGCTTTTCGACAGGCAATATGAACACTGAAGCTTTCTTT
CDR3aa: CASSFSTGNMNTEAFF

d_gene: -
j_gene: TRBJ2-7
v_gene: TRBV28
abundance: once
CDR3nt: TGTGCCAGCAGTTCCAGGGGAGATCGCGAGCAGTACTTC
CDR3aa: CASSSRGDREQYF

d_gene: -
j_gene: TRBJ2-7
v_gene: TRBV28
abundance: -
CDR3nt: TGTGCCAGCAGGGGAGGACAGAGCCTCTCCTACGAGCAGTACTTC
CDR3aa: CASRGGQSLSYEQYF

d_gene: TRBD1
j_gene: TRBJ1-1
v_gene: TRBV7-2
abundance: -
CDR3nt: TGTGCCAGCAGCTCCTTGCCCCGACAGGGTTTTTCTGAAGCTTTCTTT
CDR3aa: CASSSLPRQGFSEAFF

d_gene: -
j_gene: TRBJ2-7
v_gene: TRBV2
abundance: -
CDR3nt: TGTGCCAGCAGTGACAGTGCCGACGAGCAGTACTTC
CDR3aa: CASSDSADEQYF

d_gene: -
j_gene: TRBJ1-2
v_gene: TRBV7-6
abundance: few
CDR3nt: TGTGCCAGCAGCGTCCGGGAGGGGGATGGCTACACCTTC
CDR3aa: CASSVREGDGYTF

d_gene: -
j_gene: TRBJ1-3
v_gene: TRBV7-6
abundance: -
CDR3nt: TGTGCCAGCAGCTTAGAGCCCGGACGACAGGACACCATATATTTT
CDR3aa: CASSLEPGRQDTIYF

d_gene: -
j_gene: TRBJ1-1
v_gene: TRBV7-6
abundance: many
CDR3nt: TGTGCCAGCAGCTTAGTGGGAGGCATGAACACTGAAGCTTTCTTT
CDR3aa: CASSLVGGMNTEAFF

d_gene: -
j_gene: TRBJ2-7
v_gene: TRBV27
abundance: -
CDR3nt: TGTGCCACCGGGGCTGGGGCAGGGGTATACGAGCAGTACTTC
CDR3aa: CATGAGAGVYEQYF

d_gene: TRBD1
j_gene: TRBJ1-1
v_gene: TRBV10-1
abundance: -
CDR3nt: TGCGCCAGCAGTGAGTCAACGGGACAGGGGTACACTGAAGCTTTCTTT
CDR3aa: CASSESTGQGYTEAFF

d_gene: -
j_gene: TRBJ2-3
v_gene: TRBV6-6
abundance: -
CDR3nt: TGTGCCAGCGTAGGGACGGTTAGCACAGATACGCAGTATTTT
CDR3aa: CASVGTVSTDTQYF

d_gene: TRBD1
j_gene: TRBJ2-6
v_gene: TRBV28
abundance: few
CDR3nt: TGTGCCAGCAGCAGGAGACAGGGGGCTGGGGCCAACGTCCTGACTTTC
CDR3aa: CASSRRQGAGANVLTF

d_gene: TRBD2
j_gene: TRBJ2-1
v_gene: TRBV29-1
abundance: once
CDR3nt: TGCAGCGTTGTCAGGCGGGAGACCTACAATGAGCAGTTCTTC
CDR3aa: CSVVRRETYNEQFF

d_gene: TRBD1
j_gene: TRBJ1-2
v_gene: TRBV23-1
abundance: -
CDR3nt: TGCGCCAGCAGTCAATCGCGGGACAGGGCTGGGGGCTACACCTTC
CDR3aa: CASSQSRDRAGGYTF

d_gene: -
j_gene: TRBJ2-7
v_gene: TRBV4-1
abundance: -
CDR3nt: TGCGCCAGCAGCCAGCAAACTGGATACGAGCAGTACTTC
CDR3aa: CASSQQTGYEQYF

d_gene: TRBD1
j_gene: TRBJ1-2
v_gene: TRBV7-9
abundance: -
CDR3nt: TGTGCCAGCAGCAAAGATCCGGGACAGGGGGCTCTTGGCTACACCTTC
CDR3aa: CASSKDPGQGALGYTF

d_gene: -
j_gene: TRBJ2-3
v_gene: TRBV19
abundance: -
CDR3nt: TGTGCCAGTTCCGAGACTTTTGCAGATACGCAGTATTTT
CDR3aa: CASSETFADTQYF

d_gene: -
j_gene: TRBJ1-1
v_gene: TRBV28
abundance: -
CDR3nt: TGTGCCAGCAGTTTGTCAGGGTACGAGACTGAAGCTTTCTTT
CDR3aa: CASSLSGYETEAFF

d_gene: -
j_gene: TRBJ2-6
v_gene: TRBV19
abundance: once
CDR3nt: TGTGCCAGTAGTAGGGGAGACACCCACTCTGGGGCCAACGTCCTGACTTTC
CDR3aa: CASSRGDTHSGANVLTF

d_gene: TRBD2
j_gene: TRBJ2-7
v_gene: TRBV2
abundance: -
CDR3nt: TGTGCCAGCAGGCTAGCGGGAGTCGGAGAGCAGTACTTC
CDR3aa: CASRLAGVGEQYF

d_gene: TRBD1
j_gene: TRBJ2-5
v_gene: TRBV5-4
abundance: -
CDR3nt: TGTGCCAGCAAAGCGGACAGGGGGCCGGAGACCCAGTACTTC
CDR3aa: CASKADRGPETQYF

d_gene: TRBD1
j_gene: TRBJ1-2
v_gene: TRBV5-6
abundance: -
CDR3nt: TGTGCCAGCAGCTTGGGGACAGGGGGCGCCAACTATGGCTACACCTTC
CDR3aa: CASSLGTGGANYGYTF

d_gene: -
j_gene: TRBJ1-1
v_gene: TRBV5-5
abundance: -
CDR3nt: TGTGCCAGCAGTCAGAACCAGGGAGGAGCTTTCTTT
CDR3aa: CASSQNQGGAFF

d_gene: TRBD1
j_gene: TRBJ2-4
v_gene: TRBV10-3
abundance: -
CDR3nt: TGTGCCATCAGTGAACAGGGGGAGAATCAGTACTTC
CDR3aa: CAISEQGENQYF